The 31 T cell receptor beta chains below were found in one sample sequenced in a study of blood T cell repertoires in COVID-19. Sequencing used immunoSEQ multiplex PCR; TCRdb keeps in-frame clones, though not all of them. The sample yields 150,000 to 250,000 clones, less than 95% seen once. The specimen sequenced was peripheral blood. Receptor source: a young man with COVID-19, enrolled during active disease.

The chain uses TRBV30 and TRBJ1-4, with D possibly being TRBD1 (5 bases). CDR1 GTSNPN and CDR2 SVGIG come from the germline V gene (reference sequence). V was trimmed by 8 bases and J by 8 bases, leaving 18 bases between them. The length of the CDR3 is 13 residues. The CDR3 loop reads CAAHTRGREKLFF. The CDR3 DNA reads as TGTGCCGCCCATACGCGGGGGAGGGAAAAACTGTTTTTT.

The rearrangement links TRBV12-3 or TRBV12-4 to TRBJ2-3, with D unresolved. The CDR3 totals 13 residues. V was pared by 5 bases and J by 5 bases, with 11 bases between. CDR3: CASSPGGIDTQYF. The CDR3 DNA reads as TGTGCCAGCAGTCCCGGCGGTATAGATACGCAGTATTTT.

The V call is TRBV30, the J call TRBJ1-1, with D possibly TRBD1 on 5 matching bases. This CDR3 has 13 amino acids. Per the germline V gene, CDR1 is GTSNPN and CDR2 is SVGIG (reference sequence). The V gene lost 7 bases and the J gene lost 4 bases, with 16 bases spanning the gap. Written as DNA, the CDR3 is TGTGCCTCAAGTCGATCTAGGGGCACTGAAGCTTTCTTT. Translating gives CASSRSRGTEAFF. Complete variable domain (other parts from reference TRBV30 and TRBJ1-1): SQTIHQWPATLVQPVGSPLSLECTVEGTSNPNLYWYRQAAGRGLQLLFYSVGIGQISSEVPQNLSASRPQDRQFILSSKKLLLSDSGFYLCASSRSRGTEAFFGQGTRLTVV.

V usage is TRBV28 and J usage is TRBJ2-2; D is ambiguous. The CDR3 runs to 13 residues. In germline, CDR1 is MDHEN, CDR2 SYDVKM. Trimming cost V 6 bases and J 6 bases, with 11 bases left between them. The CDR3 coding sequence is TGTGCCAGCAGCCGGGTGTTTTCCGGGGAGCTGTTTTTT. Translation gives CASSRVFSGELFF.

V is TRBV3-1 (or the pseudogene TRBV3-2) and J is TRBJ2-7, with TRBD1 matching 7 bases. CDR1 is LGHDT and CDR2 is YNNKEL in the germline V gene (reference sequence). V shed 6 bases, J shed 6 bases, and the junction held 11 bases outside the gene matches. The CDR3 is made up of 14 amino acids. Written as DNA, the CDR3 is TGTGCCAGCAGTAAGGGACAGTCACCCGCCGAGCAGTACTTC. It translates to CASSKGQSPAEQYF.

This chain's CDR3 is CASSQDMGTGGREQYF. DNA for the CDR3: TGTGCCAGCAGCCAAGATATGGGGACAGGGGGACGCGAGCAGTACTTC. This chain connects TRBV3-1 (or the pseudogene TRBV3-2) to TRBJ2-7; 11 bases match TRBD1. This CDR3 has 16 residues. The germline gives CDR1 LGHDT, CDR2 YNNKEL (reference sequence). V lost 0 bases, J lost 6 bases, and 7 bases stayed unmatched.

CDR3 loop: CASSPLQGRDEKLFF. The CDR3 bases are TGTGCCAGCTCACCATTACAGGGCAGGGATGAAAAACTGTTTTTT. The chain combines TRBV18 with TRBJ1-4; D might be TRBD1 (6 bases). Germline CDR1 is KGHSH and CDR2 is LQKENI. Trimming took off 2 bases at V and 6 bases at J, with 13 bases between the two ends. The CDR3 totals 15 residues.

V and J are TRBV27 and TRBJ2-7; D may be TRBD1 (6 bases). The length of the CDR3 is 15 residues. Germline CDR1 reads MNHEY; CDR2 reads SMNVEV (reference sequence). V was trimmed by 6 bases and J by 2 bases, leaving 17 bases between them. CDR3 amino acids: CASSPHDRQPYEQYF. The CDR3 DNA sequence: TGTGCCAGCAGCCCTCACGACAGGCAACCCTACGAGCAGTACTTC.

The J gene is TRBJ2-1, the V gene TRBV11-3, with 15 bases identical to TRBD2. There are 17 residues in the CDR3. V shed 5 bases, J shed 6 bases, and the junction held 8 bases outside the gene matches. The germline V gene encodes CDR1 SGHNT and CDR2 YENEEA. CDR3 amino acids: CASSTRTSGGAGNEQFF. Written as DNA, the CDR3 is TGTGCCAGCAGCACGCGGACTAGCGGGGGGGCCGGCAATGAGCAGTTCTTC.

V gene TRBV6-5 combines with J gene TRBJ1-3; no clear D gene. V lost 6 bases and J lost 4, with 7 bases in between. This CDR3 is built from 12 residues. CDR1 and CDR2 (germline): MNHEY, SVGAGI. The CDR3 reads CASRTRGNTIYF. CDR3 sequence (DNA): TGTGCCAGCAGGACGCGGGGAAACACCATATATTTT.

The chain carries TRBV9 and TRBJ2-7, with 11 positions matching TRBD1. The J segment lost 0 bases and the V segment lost 0 bases, leaving 11 bases of the junction unmatched. Germline CDR1 is SGDLS and CDR2 is YYNGEE. This CDR3 is built from 19 residues. In DNA, the CDR3 is TGTGCCAGCAGCGTAGGAGGTCGTTTGGGGACAGGGGGCTCCTACGAGCAGTACTTC. Translated, it gives CASSVGGRLGTGGSYEQYF.

V usage is TRBV18 and J usage is TRBJ1-1; no clear D. The V gene's germline CDR1 is KGHSH and CDR2 LQKENI. V was pared by 2 bases and J by 4 bases, with 20 bases between. The CDR3 is 17 amino acids. Written as DNA, the CDR3 is TGTGCCAGCTCACCATTCTCGGAGGCCTCGGAAAGCACTGAAGCTTTCTTT. Amino acids: CASSPFSEASESTEAFF. Full variable domain (rest looked up from reference TRBV18 and TRBJ1-1): NAGVMQNPRHLVRRRGQEARLRCSPMKGHSHVYWYRQLPEEGLKFMVYLQKENIIDESGMPKERFSAEFPKEGPSILRIQQVVRGDSAAYFCASSPFSEASESTEAFFGQGTRLTVV.

This chain joins TRBV5-5 and TRBJ1-2; tentative D call: TRBD1 (5 bases). Germline V CDR1 and CDR2: SGHKS, YYEKEE (reference sequence). The V gene lost 4 bases and the J gene lost 6 bases, with 13 bases spanning the gap. The CDR3 covers 13 residues. The CDR3 coding sequence is TGTGCCAGCAGCCGTCAGGGAAGAGATGGCTACACCTTC. Translated: CASSRQGRDGYTF. The variable domain in full, with the rest retrieved from reference TRBV5-5 and TRBJ1-2, is DAGVTQSPTHLIKTRGQQVTLRCSPISGHKSVSWYQQVLGQGPQFIFQYYEKEERGRGNFPDRFSARQFPNYSSELNVNALLLGDSALYLCASSRQGRDGYTFGSGTRLTVV.

The chain employs TRBV2 and TRBJ1-1, with D uncertain. The CDR3 is 15 amino acids. The germline gives CDR1 SNHLY, CDR2 FYNNEI. V lost 5 bases to trimming and J lost 1 base, with 14 bases between them. For the CDR3, the DNA is TGTGCCAGCAGTACTTGGACTTTCGGGAACACTGAAGCTTTCTTT. Translation: CASSTWTFGNTEAFF.

This chain connects TRBV6-4 to TRBJ2-3, with a possible D match to TRBD1 (5 bases). CDR3 length equals 14 residues. Germline V gives CDR1 MRHNA, CDR2 SNTAGT. The germline V and J ends were trimmed by 2 bases and 0 bases, with 6 bases remaining between them. The CDR3, as DNA: TGTGCCAGCAGTGACGACAGAAGCACAGATACGCAGTATTTT. This encodes CASSDDRSTDTQYF.

The chain employs TRBV11-2 and TRBJ1-1; 8 bases fit TRBD1. CDR1 and CDR2 (germline): SGHAT, FQNNGV. The V gene end was trimmed by 5 bases and the J gene end by 5 bases; junction bases not matched to a gene: 10. The CDR3 is made up of 15 amino acids. The CDR3 DNA follows: TGTGCCAGCAGCGGGTGGACAGGGAGAGGGACTGAAGCTTTCTTT. It yields the protein CASSGWTGRGTEAFF.

This clone was recorded only once. The chain recombines TRBV18 with TRBJ1-1, with 7 bases aligning to TRBD1. Germline-derived CDR1 and CDR2 are KGHSH and LQKENI. V lost 3 bases and J lost 3; bases outside the gene matches: 7. The CDR3 has 15 amino acids. The CDR3 bases are TGTGCCAGCTCACCTCGACAGGGAATGGACACTGAAGCTTTCTTT. Residues: CASSPRQGMDTEAFF.

The V call is TRBV6-5, the J call TRBJ2-5, with D possibly being TRBD1 (6 bases). The CDR3 has 13 residues. V was pared by 6 bases and J by 5 bases, with 13 bases between. Germline loops: CDR1 MNHEY, CDR2 SVGAGI. Here the CDR3 DNA reads TGTGCCAGCAGAATCACAGGGACCGAGACCCAGTACTTC. Translation: CASRITGTETQYF.

This chain joins TRBV27 and TRBJ1-2; 8 bases fit TRBD1. The germline gives CDR1 MNHEY, CDR2 SMNVEV (reference sequence). The CDR3 runs 16 residues. V shed 5 bases, J shed 5 bases, and the junction held 13 bases outside the gene matches. The CDR3 DNA sequence: TGTGCCAGCAGTCCCACCCCCGACAGGGGACATTATGGCTACACCTTC. This translates into CASSPTPDRGHYGYTF.

This chain uses TRBV18 with TRBJ1-6; 8 positions match TRBD1. Germline values: CDR1 KGHSH, CDR2 LQKENI. The CDR3 length is 17 residues. Trimming cost V 6 bases and J 3 bases; bases outside gene matches: 10. The DNA of the CDR3 is TGTGCCAGCTCGTTAAGTGGACAGGGAGTCTATAATTCACCCCTCCACTTT. Translation: CASSLSGQGVYNSPLHF.

The J gene is TRBJ2-7, the V gene TRBV4-1; no firm D call. CDR3 length: 14 amino acids. CDR1 is MGHRA, CDR2 YSYEKL, per germline. V lost 4 bases to trimming and J lost 5 bases, with 15 bases between them. DNA of the CDR3: TGCGCCAGCAGCCCGCTTTTGAGGCTCAACGAGCAGTACTTC. It translates to CASSPLLRLNEQYF.

The chain links TRBV4-2 to TRBJ2-3; D perhaps matches TRBD2 (6 bases). The CDR3 has 17 amino acids. In germline, CDR1 is LGHNA, CDR2 YNFKEQ. Trimming cost V 3 bases and J 1 base, with 17 bases left between them. The chain's CDR3 is CASSQTPVGGGTDTQYF. CDR3 DNA: TGTGCCAGCAGCCAGACGCCGGTAGGCGGGGGCACAGATACGCAGTATTTT.

This chain uses TRBV6-5 with TRBJ1-6; a possible D gene is TRBD1 (5 bases). Germline CDR1 reads MNHEY; CDR2 reads SVGAGI. V lost 6 bases to trimming and J lost 10 bases, with 13 bases between them. The CDR3 sequence is 13 residues long. The CDR3 spells CASSNAGESPLHF. The CDR3 nucleotides read TGTGCCAGCAGCAACGCGGGGGAGTCACCCCTCCACTTT.

This chain joins TRBV6-4 and TRBJ2-3; 8 bases map to TRBD1. CDR1 and CDR2 (germline): MRHNA, SNTAGT. V shed 5 bases and J 3 bases; nucleotides not matched to a gene: 7. The CDR3 length is 15 residues. The CDR3 nucleotides are TGTGCCAGCAGTAGGACAGGGAAGAGGACAGATACGCAGTATTTT. It translates to CASSRTGKRTDTQYF.

This clone was observed once. This chain joins TRBV5-1 and TRBJ2-1, with no clear D. Per germline, CDR1 SGHRS and CDR2 YFSETQ. This CDR3 is built from 13 residues. Deletions cut 0 bases from V and 6 bases from J, with 7 bases between. CDR3 DNA sequence: TGCGCCAGCAGCTTGGCCAGTGGCAATGAGCAGTTCTTC. It translates to CASSLASGNEQFF.

The chain is built from TRBV2 and TRBJ1-1; tentatively, D is TRBD1 (5 bases). The CDR3 is 14 residues long. Germline CDR1 and CDR2: SNHLY and FYNNEI. Trimming shortened V by 7 bases and J by 1 base, and 13 bases separated the two germline ends. For the CDR3, the DNA is TGTGCCAGCATAAGGTTCAGGGAGAACACTGAAGCTTTCTTT. The encoded protein is CASIRFRENTEAFF.

This chain connects TRBV19 to TRBJ1-5; 10 bases line up with TRBD1. The length of the CDR3 is 14 residues. Germline CDR1 is LNHDA and CDR2 is SQIVND (reference sequence). Trimming at V came to 10 bases and at J to 4 bases, leaving 7 bases not matched to a gene. This CDR3 reads CATQTGGGNQPQHF. DNA for the CDR3: TGTGCCACCCAGACAGGGGGCGGGAATCAGCCCCAGCATTTT.

V and J are TRBV9 and TRBJ1-4; 9 nucleotides line up with TRBD1. The CDR3 totals 14 residues. Germline CDR1 SGDLS, CDR2 YYNGEE. V shed 0 bases, J shed 11 bases, and the junction held 5 bases outside the gene matches. The CDR3 DNA reads TGTGCCAGCAGCGTAGGGGACAGGGTACCGAAACTGTTTTTT. Translation gives CASSVGDRVPKLFF. Based on the CDR3 plus reference TRBV9 and TRBJ1-4, the full variable domain is DSGVTQTPKHLITATGQRVTLRCSPRSGDLSVYWYQQSLDQGLQFLIQYYNGEERAKGNILERFSAQQFPDLHSELNLSSLELGDSALYFCASSVGDRVPKLFFGSGTQLSVL.

This chain links TRBV5-4 with TRBJ2-5; a weak D match, TRBD2 (5 bases). V lost 1 base, J lost 4 bases, and 8 bases lay in between. Germline V lookup: CDR1 SGHNT, CDR2 YYREEE (reference sequence). The CDR3 has 13 amino acids. The CDR3 region has the DNA TGTGCCAGCAGCTTGAATGGAGGAGAGACCCAGTACTTC. Translating gives CASSLNGGETQYF.

CDR3 nucleotide sequence: TGTGCCAGCAGCGTGAGACAGGAGGACACCGGGGAGCTGTTTTTT. Amino acid sequence: CASSVRQEDTGELFF. The chain employs TRBV9 and TRBJ2-2; weak D call: TRBD1 (6 bases). CDR3 length equals 15 residues. V gave up 2 bases and J gave up 3 bases, with 11 bases separating them. Per germline, CDR1 SGDLS and CDR2 YYNGEE.

The chain recombines TRBV3-1 (or the pseudogene TRBV3-2) with TRBJ2-7; TRBD2 agrees at 11 bases. The CDR3 sequence is 15 residues long. Trimming at V came to 4 bases and at J to 1 base, leaving 3 bases not matched to a gene. Germline V gene data show CDR1 as LGHDT and CDR2 as YNNKEL (reference sequence). Here the CDR3 reads CASSPGTSGSYEQYF. CDR3 bases: TGTGCCAGCAGCCCAGGGACTAGCGGATCCTACGAGCAGTACTTC.